Listed below are T cell receptor beta chains from one sample, sequenced in a study of T cell responses to AZD1222 COVID-19 vaccine. Here immunoSEQ multiplex PCR was the method, and the copy in TCRdb shows in-frame clones only, minus some. The sample includes about 140,000 clones, just under 95% of them seen just once. Specimen: peripheral blood, collected on day 0 of AZD1222 vaccination. The receptors originated from an adult in good health. Each CDR3 is given with its conserved first and last residue. D genes are given only for firm matches. Clone size is stated in some rows and not others, as once, few, many or a class when expanded.

-	TRBV7-2	TRBJ1-2	-	CASSLELAENYGYTF	TGTGCCAGCAGCTTAGAGTTGGCGGAAAACTATGGCTACACCTTC
-	TRBV6-1	TRBJ2-7	-	CASSERGATYEQYF	TGTGCCAGCAGTGAAAGGGGGGCCACCTACGAGCAGTACTTC
-	TRBV5-6	TRBJ1-2	-	CASSSPGWYRYGYTF	TGTGCCAGCAGCAGCCCAGGGTGGTACCGCTATGGCTACACCTTC
-	TRBV19	TRBJ1-5	-	CASSGDVGNQPQHF	TGTGCCAGTAGCGGGGATGTTGGCAATCAGCCCCAGCATTTT
-	TRBV6-4	TRBJ1-2	-	CASSPQSQAANYGYTF	TGTGCCAGCAGTCCCCAGTCGCAGGCGGCTAACTATGGCTACACCTTC
-	TRBV28	TRBJ2-3	TRBD1	CASSLQGAGTDTQYF	TGTGCCAGCAGTCTCCAGGGGGCAGGCACAGATACGCAGTATTTT
-	TRBV10-3	TRBJ2-7	TRBD2	CAISESIRTGLAGAEQYF	TGTGCCATCAGTGAGTCGATCCGTACGGGACTAGCGGGAGCCGAGCAGTACTTC
-	TRBV28	TRBJ1-2	TRBD1	CASVSTGGNGYTF	TGTGCCAGCGTATCAACAGGGGGTAATGGCTACACCTTC
once	TRBV5-6	TRBJ2-7	-	CASSFVDSYEQYF	TGTGCCAGCAGCTTCGTGGACAGCTACGAGCAGTACTTC
-	TRBV2	TRBJ1-1	-	CASSGPANTEAFF	TGTGCCAGCAGTGGGCCGGCGAACACTGAAGCTTTCTTT
-	TRBV19	TRBJ2-2	TRBD2	CASNSGSDTGELFF	TGTGCCAGTAATAGCGGGAGTGACACCGGGGAGCTGTTTTTT
-	TRBV27	TRBJ2-5	-	CASSSPGETQYF	TGTGCCAGCAGTTCACCGGGGGAGACCCAGTACTTC
-	TRBV4-1	TRBJ1-1	TRBD1	CASSQTGVNTEAFF	TGCGCCAGCAGTCAGACAGGGGTGAACACTGAAGCTTTCTTT
-	TRBV18	TRBJ2-3	-	CASSPPSTDTQYF	TGTGCCAGCTCACCGCCTAGCACAGATACGCAGTATTTT
few	TRBV12-3/TRBV12-4	TRBJ2-2	-	CASQHESGELFF	TGTGCCAGCCAACATGAGTCGGGGGAGCTGTTTTTT
once	TRBV7-9	TRBJ2-7	-	CASSSADRDASYEQYF	TGTGCCAGCAGCTCGGCGGACCGCGACGCGTCGTACGAGCAGTACTTC
-	TRBV28	TRBJ2-1	TRBD1	CASSWRQGGSYNEQFF	TGTGCCAGCAGTTGGAGACAGGGCGGCTCCTACAATGAGCAGTTCTTC
-	TRBV7-9	TRBJ1-2	-	CASSLVSSGEGYTF	TGTGCCAGCAGCTTAGTTTCTTCGGGGGAGGGCTACACCTTC
once	TRBV29-1	TRBJ2-1	TRBD1	CSVAGQVNNEQFF	TGCAGCGTTGCGGGACAGGTCAACAATGAGCAGTTCTTC
-	TRBV28	TRBJ2-3	-	CASSKDPSVDTQYF	TGTGCCAGCAGCAAAGACCCTAGCGTGGATACGCAGTATTTT
-	TRBV18	TRBJ1-5	-	CASSSMGRNSNQPQHF	TGTGCCAGCTCATCAATGGGACGAAATAGCAATCAGCCCCAGCATTTT
-	TRBV19	TRBJ1-5	-	CATRGRNQPQHF	TGTGCCACCCGGGGGCGGAATCAGCCCCAGCATTTT
once	TRBV3-1/TRBV3-2	TRBJ1-2	-	CASSQEIGAKTTGGYTF	TGTGCCAGCAGCCAAGAGATCGGGGCAAAAACGACAGGAGGCTACACCTTC
-	TRBV29-1	TRBJ1-1	-	CSVDRSLNTEAFF	TGCAGCGTAGACCGCTCGCTGAACACTGAAGCTTTCTTT
-	TRBV6-7	TRBJ2-7	-	CASVLRGEMSYF	TGTGCCAGCGTTCTCAGGGGAGAGATGTCGTACTTC
-	TRBV28	TRBJ2-1	TRBD2	CASSLPGLAGGLNEQFF	TGTGCCAGCAGTCTTCCCGGACTAGCGGGAGGGTTGAATGAGCAGTTCTTC
-	TRBV19	TRBJ2-6	-	CASSSGPSGANVLTF	TGTGCCAGTAGTTCCGGACCTTCTGGGGCCAACGTCCTGACTTTC
-	TRBV18	TRBJ2-7	-	CASSHRDGGYEQYF	TGTGCCAGCTCACACAGGGATGGGGGCTACGAGCAGTACTTC
-	TRBV5-1	TRBJ1-3	-	CASSLGPTPGSGNTIYF	TGCGCCAGCAGCTTGGGCCCCACACCCGGCTCTGGAAACACCATATATTTT
-	TRBV5-1	TRBJ2-7	TRBD1	CASSLAGGSYEQYF	TGCGCCAGCAGCTTGGCAGGGGGCAGCTACGAGCAGTACTTC
many	TRBV27	TRBJ1-1	TRBD1	CASTGTANTEAFF	TGTGCCAGCACCGGGACAGCGAACACTGAAGCTTTCTTT
-	TRBV6-6	TRBJ2-2	TRBD1	CASSHQYRGRETGELFF	TGTGCCAGCAGTCACCAATACAGGGGTAGAGAGACCGGGGAGCTGTTTTTT
-	TRBV25-1	TRBJ1-1	-	CASSGRTVDQAFF	TGTGCCAGCAGTGGGAGGACGGTCGACCAAGCTTTCTTT
-	TRBV7-2	TRBJ1-1	TRBD1	CASNSLKGAAFF	TGTGCCAGCAACAGCTTGAAGGGGGCGGCTTTCTTT
-	TRBV19	TRBJ1-1	TRBD1	CASRKATGGNTEAFF	TGTGCCAGTAGGAAAGCGACAGGGGGGAACACTGAAGCTTTCTTT
-	TRBV5-1	TRBJ1-4	-	CASSLGASEQEKLFF	TGCGCCAGCAGCTTGGGGGCCTCCGAGCAAGAAAAACTGTTTTTT
-	TRBV20-1	TRBJ2-1	-	CSASPAGEQFF	TGCAGTGCTTCTCCGGCGGGTGAGCAGTTCTTC
-	TRBV4-1	TRBJ1-6	-	CASSQPLRGDDSPLHF	TGCGCCAGCAGCCAGCCTCTCCGTGGAGATGATTCACCCCTCCACTTT
-	TRBV15	TRBJ2-7	-	CATSRSRTDPYEQYF	TGTGCCACCAGCAGATCCCGGACTGATCCCTACGAGCAGTACTTC
-	TRBV6-2/TRBV6-3	TRBJ2-7	-	CASSWEGGHYEQYF	TGTGCCAGCAGTTGGGAGGGGGGCCACTACGAGCAGTACTTC
-	TRBV28	TRBJ2-7	-	CASSPPSYEQYF	TGTGCCAGCAGTCCCCCCAGCTACGAGCAGTACTTC
once	TRBV7-2	TRBJ1-6	-	CASSSVRGNSPLHF	TGTGCCAGCAGCTCAGTCCGGGGTAATTCACCCCTCCACTTT
-	TRBV24-1	TRBJ2-1	-	CATSWGGGEQFF	TGTGCCACCAGTTGGGGGGGCGGAGAGCAGTTCTTC
-	TRBV7-8	TRBJ2-5	-	CASRPVGGRETQYF	TGTGCCAGCCGGCCCGTGGGGGGACGGGAGACCCAGTACTTC
-	TRBV7-9	TRBJ2-7	TRBD1	CASSLEGQGSEQYF	TGTGCCAGCAGCTTAGAGGGACAGGGGTCCGAGCAGTACTTC
-	TRBV3-1/TRBV3-2	TRBJ2-1	-	CASSKMGPGYNEQFF	TGTGCCAGCTCTAAGATGGGTCCGGGGTACAATGAGCAGTTCTTC
once	TRBV11-2	TRBJ2-3	TRBD2	CASSLRLAGSTADTQYF	TGTGCCAGCAGCTTAAGACTAGCGGGTTCTACCGCAGATACGCAGTATTTT
-	TRBV6-6	TRBJ2-1	-	CASSPRTWETGRFSHYNEQFF	TGTGCCAGCAGCCCCCGCACCTGGGAGACAGGGAGGTTTTCACATTACAATGAGCAGTTCTTC
few	TRBV7-2	TRBJ2-3	-	CASSPESWKAIDTQYF	TGTGCCAGCAGCCCAGAATCATGGAAGGCGATAGATACGCAGTATTTT
few	TRBV18	TRBJ2-7	-	CASSPKGMDTEQYF	TGTGCCAGCTCACCAAAGGGGATGGACACCGAGCAGTACTTC
once	TRBV19	TRBJ1-2	-	CASTPSGISNYGYTF	TGTGCCAGTACCCCCAGTGGGATTTCTAACTATGGCTACACCTTC
-	TRBV3-1/TRBV3-2	TRBJ2-5	TRBD2	CASSQGGRGETQYF	TGTGCCAGCAGCCAAGGCGGGAGGGGGGAGACCCAGTACTTC
-	TRBV11-2	TRBJ2-1	TRBD2	CASSLVPGLAGGTYNEQFF	TGTGCCAGCAGCTTAGTCCCCGGACTAGCGGGAGGAACCTACAATGAGCAGTTCTTC
-	TRBV28	TRBJ1-1	-	CASSLAEDIEAFF	TGTGCCAGCAGTTTAGCCGAAGACATTGAAGCTTTCTTT
-	TRBV7-9	TRBJ2-7	-	CASSLGGRTSSYEQYF	TGTGCCAGCAGCTTAGGGGGAAGAACTAGCTCCTACGAGCAGTACTTC